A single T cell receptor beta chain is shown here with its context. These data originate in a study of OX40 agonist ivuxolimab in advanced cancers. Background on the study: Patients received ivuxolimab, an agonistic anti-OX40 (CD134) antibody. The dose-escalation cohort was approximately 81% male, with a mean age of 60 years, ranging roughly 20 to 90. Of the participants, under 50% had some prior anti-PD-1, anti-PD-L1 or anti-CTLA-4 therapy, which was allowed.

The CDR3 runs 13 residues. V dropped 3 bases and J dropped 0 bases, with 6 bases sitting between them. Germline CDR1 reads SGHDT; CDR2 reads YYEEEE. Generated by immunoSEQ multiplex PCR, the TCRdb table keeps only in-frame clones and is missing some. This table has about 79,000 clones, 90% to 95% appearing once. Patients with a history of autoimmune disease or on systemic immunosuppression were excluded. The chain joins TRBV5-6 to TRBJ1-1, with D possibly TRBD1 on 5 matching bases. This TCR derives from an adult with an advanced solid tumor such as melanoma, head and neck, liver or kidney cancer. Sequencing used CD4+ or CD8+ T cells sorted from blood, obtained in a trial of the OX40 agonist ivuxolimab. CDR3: CASSWGVNTEAFF. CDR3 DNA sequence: TGTGCCAGCAGCTGGGGGGTGAACACTGAAGCTTTCTTT.